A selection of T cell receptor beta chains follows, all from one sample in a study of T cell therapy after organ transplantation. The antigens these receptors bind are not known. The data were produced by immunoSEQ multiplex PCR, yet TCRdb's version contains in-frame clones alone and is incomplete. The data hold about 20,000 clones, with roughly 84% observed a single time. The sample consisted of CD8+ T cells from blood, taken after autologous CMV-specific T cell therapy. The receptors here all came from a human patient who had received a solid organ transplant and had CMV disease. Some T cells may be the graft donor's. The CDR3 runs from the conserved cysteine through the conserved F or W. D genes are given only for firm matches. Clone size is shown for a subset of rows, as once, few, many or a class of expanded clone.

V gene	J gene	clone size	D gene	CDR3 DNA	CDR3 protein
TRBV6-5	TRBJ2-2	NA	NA	TGTGCCAGCAGTTACCTTTCGGCCGGGGAGCTGTTTTTT	CASSYLSAGELFF
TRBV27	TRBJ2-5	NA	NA	TGTGCCAGCAGACAGGTCCCGTACCAAGAGACCCAGTACTTC	CASRQVPYQETQYF
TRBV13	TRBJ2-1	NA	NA	TGTGCCAGCAGATTCTTAGGTGAGCAGTTCTTC	CASRFLGEQFF
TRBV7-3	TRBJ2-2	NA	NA	TGTGCCAGCAGCAATATCCTCCTAAGGCCCTCGAACACCGGGGAGCTGTTTTTT	CASSNILLRPSNTGELFF
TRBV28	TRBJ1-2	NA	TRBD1	TGTGCCACATCTTCGGGACAGGGATACTATGGCTACACCTTC	CATSSGQGYYGYTF
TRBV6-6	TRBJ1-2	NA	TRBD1	TGTGCCAGCAGTTTCGGGACAGCAGCTAACTATGGCTACACCTTC	CASSFGTAANYGYTF
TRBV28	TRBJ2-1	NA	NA	TGTGCCAGCCCACCGGGAGTTTGGGCTGAGCAGTTCTTC	CASPPGVWAEQFF
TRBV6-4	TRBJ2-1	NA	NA	TGTGCCAGCAGTGAAGCCACGAGCTCCTACAATGAGCAGTTCTTC	CASSEATSSYNEQFF
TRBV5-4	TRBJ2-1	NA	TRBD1	TGTGCCAGCAGTAATCCCGGGACAGGGATCAGGGGTGAGCAGTTCTTC	CASSNPGTGIRGEQFF
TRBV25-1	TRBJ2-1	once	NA	TGTGCCAGCCACTACCGAAATGAGCAGTTCTTC	CASHYRNEQFF
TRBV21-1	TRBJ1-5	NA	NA	TGTGCCAGCAGCAACCCCGGACTGGTCCAAACGGTCCTCAATCAGCCCCAGCATTTT	CASSNPGLVQTVLNQPQHF
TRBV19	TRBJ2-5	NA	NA	TGTGCCAGTACCACCGTTGACGGAGAGACCCAGTACTTC	CASTTVDGETQYF
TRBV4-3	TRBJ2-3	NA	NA	TGCGCCAGCAGCCAAGAACCAGAGCGTACGCAGTATTTT	CASSQEPERTQYF
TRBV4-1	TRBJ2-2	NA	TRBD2	TGCGCCAGCAGCCCGACTAGCTGGGACACCGGGGAGCTGTTTTTT	CASSPTSWDTGELFF
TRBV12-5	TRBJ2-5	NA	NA	TGTGCTAGTGCCCCGGCCTTCCAAGAGACCCAGTACTTC	CASAPAFQETQYF
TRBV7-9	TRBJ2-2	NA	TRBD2	TGTGCCAGCAGCTCAGCGGGAGGGCCCACCACCGGGGAGCTGTTTTTT	CASSSAGGPTTGELFF
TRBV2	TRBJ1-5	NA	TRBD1	TGTGCCAGCGAGGGGGCGAGCAATCAGCCCCAGCATTTT	CASEGASNQPQHF
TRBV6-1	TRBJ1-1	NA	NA	TGTGCCGTCGGCCGGACAGTAAATGAAGCTTTCTTT	CAVGRTVNEAFF
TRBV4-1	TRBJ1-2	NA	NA	TGCGCCAGCAGCCAAGATAGCAGGGTTAGCTATGGCTACACCTTC	CASSQDSRVSYGYTF
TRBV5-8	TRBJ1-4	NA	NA	TGTGCCAGCAGCTTGGCCTGGGTGAATGAAAAACTGTTTTTT	CASSLAWVNEKLFF
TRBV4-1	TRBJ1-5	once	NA	TGCGCCAGCAGCCAAGGGATGAGCTTTAATCAGCCCCAGCATTTT	CASSQGMSFNQPQHF
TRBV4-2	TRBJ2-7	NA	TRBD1	TGTGCCAGCAGCCATTCAACAGGGGTTACTACCGAGCAGTACTTC	CASSHSTGVTTEQYF
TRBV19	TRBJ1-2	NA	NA	TGTGCCAGTAGTGCTGACCGGGGACATTCTCTTGGCTACACCTTC	CASSADRGHSLGYTF
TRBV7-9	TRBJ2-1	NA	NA	TGTGCCAGCAGCCTCGGACAGTTTTTTCTCAATGAGCAGTTCTTC	CASSLGQFFLNEQFF
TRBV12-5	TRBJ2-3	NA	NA	TGTGCTAGTGGTTTGGTAGGGGGGACTGATACGCAGTATTTT	CASGLVGGTDTQYF
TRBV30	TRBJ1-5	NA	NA	TGTGCCTGGAGTGTACCTACAATTAATCAGCCCCAGCATTTT	CAWSVPTINQPQHF
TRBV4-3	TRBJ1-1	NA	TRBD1	TGCGCCAGCAGCCTAGTGGACAGGCGTGATACCGAAGCTTTCTTT	CASSLVDRRDTEAFF
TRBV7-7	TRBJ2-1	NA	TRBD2	TGTGCCAGCAGCTCCGGGACTAGCGGGAGTAGTGAGCAGTTCTTC	CASSSGTSGSSEQFF
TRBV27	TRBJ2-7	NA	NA	TGTGCCAGCAGTGTGTTTAGCTCCTACGAGCAGTACTTC	CASSVFSSYEQYF